This T cell receptor beta chain came from a study of early T cells in non-severe SARS-CoV-2 infection. About the research overall: Sequenced bulk RNA came from whole blood that was unsorted, and chains were unpaired. General study findings and limits: Missing private and CD4 specificities, VDJdb matching favored anti-spike CD8 responses.

This clonotype showed up many times. Antigen: not known. Mismatch with germline at one junction end may stem from a read error. Unique molecular identifier tags were affixed to discrete cDNA molecules. TCRdb re-called the 5' RACE reads through MiXCR, storing one row per CDR3 protein. In the table there are about 58,000 distinct CDR3 sequences, around 12% of which are singletons. The CDR3 is 13 residues long. The germline V gene encodes CDR1 LGHDT and CDR2 YNNKEL (reference sequence). The sample consisted of whole blood. The chain carries TRBV3-1 and TRBJ2-1, with a tentative D call TRBD1 (6 bases). The TCR comes from an adult who was a healthcare worker with PCR-confirmed SARS-CoV-2 infection or an uninfected control (not recorded which). CDR3 bases: TGTGCCAGCACCCAAGACAGGTACCAAGAGCAGTTCTTC. Translated, it gives CASTQDRYQEQFF.